The clone carrying this T cell receptor (beta chain) came up many times. Antigen unknown. This record belongs to a study of T cell repertoires in cytomegalovirus infection. Study background: Alongside well-studied HLA-B-restricted CMV epitopes, recently identified HLA-C-restricted CMV epitopes were also used. CMV infection plus the matching HLA type was flagged by public TCR beta signatures.

Whole-study results and caveats: Dominating the ex vivo response were TCR beta clonotypes that were CMV-specific and HLA-C-restricted.

There are 19 residues in the CDR3. Losses at the gene ends were 3 bases for V and 8 bases for J; bases not matched to a gene: 13. The germline gives CDR1 SGHTA, CDR2 FQGNSA. TCRdb re-called the reads with MiXCR, one entry per CDR3 protein. The sample contains just over 450,000 distinct CDR3 sequences, about 44% of which appear only once. This material consisted of cultured PBMCs, taken from culture after CMV antigen stimulation. V gene TRBV7-2 combines with J gene TRBJ2-1, with TRBD2 matching over 16 bases. The clonotype was recovered from a human donor in good health (CMV status not recorded). Some clones in this sample may be carry-over from other donors' samples. The CDR3 coding sequence is TGTGCCAGCAGCTTCCCTCCGGGACTAGCGGGGGGGCGGGTGGATGAGCAGTTCTTC. Protein product: CASSFPPGLAGGRVDEQFF.